The TCR beta chain described here comes from a study of beta chain features in type 1 diabetes. Study in general: Cell yields, age and gender were similar between patients and healthy donors. Study-level results: In all four CD4+ subsets, TCRB CDR3 length was significantly, moderately reduced in type 1 diabetes. Among patients, naive, central memory and Treg TCRB repertoires appeared more similar than among healthy donors. No resolution was reached here on whether HLA type influences TCRB rearrangement.

As to this clone: Its antigen remains unidentified.

Each donor gave one heparinised blood draw averaging roughly 100 mL. The authors reverse transcribed all of the isolated RNA, so sequencing captured expressed TCRB transcripts. The data were produced by immunoSEQ multiplex PCR, yet TCRdb's version contains in-frame clones alone and is incomplete. The profile covers 60,000 to 75,000 clones, with approximately 50% appearing a single time and 0.65% to 0.9% taken by the ten largest. The CDR3 spans 14 residues. CDR1 SEHNR and CDR2 FQNEAQ come from the germline V gene (reference sequence). Trimming took off 1 base at V and 4 bases at J, with 11 bases between the two ends.

The sequence came from a man aged 30-40 years with type 1 diabetes. The chain couples TRBV7-9 to TRBJ2-7, with a weak D call TRBD1 (6 bases). Source material: central memory CD4+ T cells from blood. CDR3 amino acids: CASSLGNQGYEQYF. CDR3 bases: TGTGCCAGCAGCTTAGGGAACCAGGGGTACGAGCAGTACTTC.